These T cell receptor beta chains were read from a single sample in a study of T-cell memory formation after mild COVID-19. Via MiXCR, TCRdb re-called the 5' RACE reads, giving one row per CDR3 protein. This sample has fewer than 70,000 distinct CDR3 sequences, with around 9.5% found just once. Specimen: PBMCs or a T cell subset sorted from them (not recorded which). The receptors originated from a man aged 18 to 35 who had mild COVID-19 (a few samples of this study predate the infection). Cell type and time point are not known. The CDR3 runs from the conserved cysteine through the conserved F or W. Each record gives: J gene, clone size, D gene, V gene, CDR3 protein, CDR3 DNA. A D gene is named only where the DNA matches it firmly. For some rows the clone size is stated as once, few or many, or as a class when expanded; others skip it.

TRBJ2-1	many	TRBD2	TRBV7-9	CASSPSGGPYNEQFF	TGTGCCAGCAGCCCCTCGGGGGGGCCCTACAATGAGCAGTTCTTC
TRBJ2-2	many	NA	TRBV7-6	CASSLGDTGELFF	TGTGCCAGCAGCTTAGGGGACACCGGGGAGCTGTTTTTT
TRBJ2-5	many	NA	TRBV5-1	CASRGEITQYF	TGCGCCAGCAGGGGAGAGATCACCCAGTACTTC
TRBJ2-5	few	NA	TRBV5-5	CASSISWETQYF	TGTGCCAGCAGCATCTCGTGGGAGACCCAGTACTTC
TRBJ2-5	few	TRBD2	TRBV6-5	CASRRDEAGGPGTQYF	TGTGCCAGCAGGCGAGATGAAGCGGGGGGGCCGGGGACCCAGTACTTC
TRBJ1-2	few	NA	TRBV28	CASSSGGRTYGYTF	TGTGCCAGCAGTTCGGGGGGCAGAACTTATGGCTACACCTTC
TRBJ2-2	few	NA	TRBV5-1	CASSFWTDNTGELFF	TGCGCCAGCAGCTTCTGGACAGATAACACCGGGGAGCTGTTTTTT
TRBJ1-2	NA	NA	TRBV7-2	CASSFYRENYGYTF	TGTGCCAGCAGCTTTTACAGGGAGAACTATGGCTACACCTTC
TRBJ1-4	NA	NA	TRBV4-3	CASSQDVGSGEKLFF	TGCGCCAGCAGCCAAGATGTCGGTTCGGGAGAAAAACTGTTTTTT
TRBJ1-1	few	NA	TRBV7-3	CASSPGRNTEAFF	TGTGCCAGCAGCCCTGGACGGAACACTGAAGCTTTCTTT
TRBJ2-1	few	NA	TRBV3-1	CASSQGSSYNEQFF	TGTGCCAGCAGCCAAGGTAGCTCCTACAATGAGCAGTTCTTC
TRBJ2-5	few	NA	TRBV6-2/TRBV6-3	CASSLGHSGQETQYF	TGTGCCAGCAGTTTGGGACACAGCGGCCAAGAGACCCAGTACTTC
TRBJ2-3	NA	NA	TRBV6-4	CASSARGGSTDTQYF	TGTGCCAGCAGTGCCAGGGGGGGCTCGACAGATACGCAGTATTTT
TRBJ2-5	many	TRBD1	TRBV5-1	CASSSSGQQETQYF	TGCGCCAGCAGCTCGTCGGGACAGCAAGAGACCCAGTACTTC
TRBJ2-2	few	NA	TRBV12-3/TRBV12-4	CASSRDWGELFF	TGTGCCAGCAGTAGGGACTGGGGGGAGCTGTTTTTT
TRBJ1-2	many	NA	TRBV12-3/TRBV12-4	CASSWGGGYTF	TGTGCCAGCAGTTGGGGGGGTGGCTACACCTTC
TRBJ2-5	NA	NA	TRBV7-9	CASSPLGGLQETQYF	TGTGCCAGCAGCCCGCTTGGGGGGCTCCAAGAGACCCAGTACTTC
TRBJ1-1	NA	NA	TRBV30	CAWRPTLQGTEAFF	TGTGCCTGGAGACCTACCCTCCAGGGGACTGAAGCTTTCTTT
TRBJ1-4	NA	NA	TRBV7-9	CASSLAHPFATNEKLFF	TGTGCCAGCAGCTTAGCGCACCCTTTTGCAACTAATGAAAAACTGTTTTTT
TRBJ2-7	few	NA	TRBV5-1	CASSLGDANFYEQYF	TGCGCCAGCAGCTTGGGGGACGCCAACTTCTACGAGCAGTACTTC
TRBJ1-2	many	NA	TRBV7-9	CASSEQVYGYTF	TGTGCCAGCAGCGAACAAGTTTATGGCTACACCTTC
TRBJ1-1	NA	TRBD1	TRBV6-6	CASMTGQNTEAFF	TGTGCCAGCATGACAGGGCAGAACACTGAAGCTTTCTTT
TRBJ2-2	many	NA	TRBV5-1	CATRAVLNTGELFF	TGCGCCACAAGAGCGGTGTTGAACACCGGGGAGCTGTTTTTT
TRBJ2-6	many	NA	TRBV5-1	CASSLGGTSGANVLTF	TGCGCCAGCAGCTTGGGTGGGACCTCTGGGGCCAACGTCCTGACTTTC
TRBJ2-2	NA	TRBD1	TRBV6-4	CASSDQGQGAGELFF	TGTGCCAGCAGTGACCAGGGACAGGGGGCCGGGGAGCTGTTTTTT
TRBJ1-4	few	TRBD1	TRBV12-3/TRBV12-4	CASIRGPYPEKLFF	TGTGCCAGCATAAGGGGGCCGTACCCTGAAAAACTGTTTTTT
TRBJ1-2	few	TRBD1	TRBV7-2	CASSRTGGEYGYTF	TGTGCCAGCAGCCGGACAGGGGGGGAGTATGGCTACACCTTC
TRBJ2-5	NA	NA	TRBV7-9	CASSSRETQYF	TGTGCCAGCAGTTCGCGAGAGACCCAGTACTTC
TRBJ2-3	NA	NA	TRBV3-1	CASSPVTGSAQYF	TGTGCCAGCAGCCCGGTGACTGGGTCCGCGCAGTATTTT